Given below is one TCR beta chain in context. The sample comes from a study of T cells in tuberculosis. On the study more broadly: CD1B tetramers identified T cells specific for mycobacterial lipid GMM.

Method: immunoSEQ multiplex PCR; TCRdb's copy keeps in-frame clones and lacks some. Of fewer than 55,000 clones listed, 90% to 95% were seen once; the top ten hold 1.4%. Trimming stripped 1 base from V and 6 bases from J, with 12 bases between. Germline V gene lookup returns CDR1 SGHTA and CDR2 FQGNSA. CDR3 length: 14 amino acids. Time point meaning: new active TB diagnosis, blood taken before or within 7 days of starting treatment. The chain employs TRBV7-2 and TRBJ1-2; D remains ambiguous. The sequence derives from an adult with tuberculosis. The material was PBMCs, obtained at tuberculosis diagnosis. The CDR3 nucleotides read TGTGCCAGCAGCTTAGGGAGGGCTTCCAATGGCTACACCTTC. Its translation: CASSLGRASNGYTF.